This TCR beta chain derives from a study of regulatory T cells in long-lasting Graves disease. Arm-PCR with iRepertoire HTBI primers amplified the CDR3 regions for these TCR beta libraries. TCRdb reprocessed the multiplex PCR reads via MiXCR and lists one record per CDR3 protein. The data contain 550,000 to 600,000 distinct CDR3 sequences, roughly 15% of them singletons. Study conclusions and caveats: More public clonotypes were shared by persistent patients (2,741) than by new patients (approximately 1,000).

Note on this clonotype: Its antigen is currently unknown.

V lost 4 bases to trimming and J lost 2 bases, with 10 bases between them. Germline CDR1 is SGHRS and CDR2 is YFSETQ. This CDR3 is 13 amino acids long. Described time point: newly diagnosed GD, antithyroid drugs for less than 3 months. The TCR library was made from RNA extracted from PBMCs. Graves' disease diagnosis was established per American Thyroid Association guidelines. This sample was shared with a second study, whose subject was T cells in Graves' hyperthyroidism and ophthalmopathy. That paper adds: Patients between 18 and 65 years old had hyperthyroidism, newly diagnosed and lasting under 2 months. Blood held most thyroid clonotypes expanded above 0.001 frequency.

The source is a man aged 18 to 30 with Graves disease. This material consisted of peripheral blood mononuclear cells (PBMCs), taken at new diagnosis, from a patient treated with antithyroid drugs. The chain carries TRBV5-1 and TRBJ2-7; D is ambiguous. In DNA, the CDR3 is TGCGCCAGCAGCGGTGGCGCGGCCTACGAGCAGTACTTC. Amino acids: CASSGGAAYEQYF.